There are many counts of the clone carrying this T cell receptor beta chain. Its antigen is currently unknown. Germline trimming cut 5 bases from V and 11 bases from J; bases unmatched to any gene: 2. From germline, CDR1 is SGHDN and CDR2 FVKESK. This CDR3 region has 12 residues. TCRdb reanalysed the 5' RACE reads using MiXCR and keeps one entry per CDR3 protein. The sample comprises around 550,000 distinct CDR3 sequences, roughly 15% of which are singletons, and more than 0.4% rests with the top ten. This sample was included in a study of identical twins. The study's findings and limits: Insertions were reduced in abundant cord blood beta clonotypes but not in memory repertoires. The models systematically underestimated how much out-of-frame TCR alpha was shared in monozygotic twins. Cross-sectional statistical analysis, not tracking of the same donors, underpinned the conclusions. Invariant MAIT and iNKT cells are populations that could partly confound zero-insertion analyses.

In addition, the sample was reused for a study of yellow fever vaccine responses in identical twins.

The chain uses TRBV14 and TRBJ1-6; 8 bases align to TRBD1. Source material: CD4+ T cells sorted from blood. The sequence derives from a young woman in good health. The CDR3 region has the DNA TGTGCCAGCAGCGGACAGGGTCCACCCCTCCACTTT. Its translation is CASSGQGPPLHF.